This TCR beta chain was sequenced for a study of OX40 agonist ivuxolimab in advanced cancers. Background for the entire study: Ivuxolimab was an agonistic, fully human IgG2 monoclonal antibody directed against OX40 (CD134), a costimulatory receptor. Intravenous ivuxolimab was administered to patients every 2 weeks at six dose levels: 0.01, 0.1, 0.3, 1.5, 3 and 10 mg/kg. Of the approximately 50 dose-escalation patients, hepatocellular carcinoma was present in about 20, melanoma in approximately 15, renal cell carcinoma in 9 and head and neck cancer in 9. In the dose-escalation cohort, roughly 82% of patients were male, and the mean age was roughly 60 years with a range of roughly 20 to 80. Patients were allowed to have had prior anti-PD-1, anti-PD-L1 or anti-CTLA-4 therapy, and around 37% of the dose-escalation patients had previously received checkpoint inhibitors. Partial responses occurred in three dose-escalation patients, of whom one had hepatocellular carcinoma and two had cutaneous melanoma. Peripheral TCRbeta sequencing aimed to test whether ivuxolimab altered TCR sequence diversity and caused clonal T-cell expansion. The paper reports the monotherapy dose-escalation portion (N = 52 patients) of the phase I ivuxolimab trial. General conclusions and limits of the study: The antigen specificity of the clonally expanded peripheral T cells was not determined. In partial responders in the 0.1-3.0 mg/kg groups, normalized peripheral clonal expansion was found to be among the lowest, especially among CD8+ T cells. On average, CD8+ T cells showed more expanded clones than CD4+ T cells after ivuxolimab. Low levels of normalized T-cell clonal expansion were also seen in some patients who did not respond. At doses from 0.1 to 3.0 mg/kg, clonal expansion was seen in both CD4+ and CD8+ blood T cells between baseline and week 6.

To sequence the TCRbeta CDR3 region, genomic DNA was isolated from the sorted cells. The immunoSEQ Assay was used to sequence the TCRbeta CDR3 regions. Sourced from immuneACCESS, this table was stored by TCRdb with only in-frame sequences that have V and J called. A share of the clones is absent; for the studies checked, an unresolved V gene accounts for under half, and the remainder has no known explanation. For this sample the table gives 20,000 to 25,000 clones, of which 70% to 85% were detected only once. 26% of the sample rests with the top ten. This clone is considered medium-sized (0.01 to 0.1%). There is no known antigen for this receptor. It has no much larger one-base neighbor in the sample; base qualities were not kept. The trial excluded patients who had a history of autoimmune disease or were on systemic immunosuppression. Peripheral blood for TCR sequencing was drawn from every dose cohort at baseline, at cycle 4 day 1 and at cycle 7 day 1. The samples were drawn from a first-in-human, open-label, multicenter phase I dose-escalation trial of ivuxolimab. Adults with locally advanced or metastatic melanoma, renal cell, hepatocellular, or head and neck squamous cell carcinoma were enrolled in the trial. Before TCR sequencing, CD4+ T cells and CD8+ T cells were sorted from peripheral blood as separate populations.

Specimen: CD4+ or CD8+ T cells sorted from blood, collected in a trial of the OX40 agonist ivuxolimab. The receptor was isolated from an adult with an advanced solid tumor such as melanoma, head and neck, liver or kidney cancer.

The bases are TGTGCCAGCACTCTTTTTGGTAGCGGGGGTAGAGAAGAGACCCAGTACTTC. Its amino acids are CASTLFGSGGREETQYF. The chain links TRBV7-9 with TRBJ2-5; 9 of the junction bases match TRBD2. Its CDR3 holds 17 amino acids, cysteine through phenylalanine. Only the CDR3 part of the read is kept: 51 bases, read in frame from the first base. Taken from the germline V gene (reference sequence), the CDR1 and CDR2 loops are SEHNR and FQNEAQ. Relative to germline, V is missing 7 bases and J is missing 3 bases, with 15 bases of the junction outside any gene match.